Below are 27 T cell receptor beta chains sequenced from a single sample in a study of T-cell reconstitution after alpha-beta-depleted transplantation in children. Unique molecular identifiers were built into the TCRbeta library. TCRdb re-derived calls from the PCR reads in MiXCR, one entry per CDR3 protein. The repertoire holds about 980,000 distinct CDR3 sequences, with about 29% as singletons. This specimen was PBMCs, mostly from graft donor cells, taken 360 days after TCRalphabeta/CD19-depleted stem cell transplant. These receptors were obtained from a boy less than two years old who had a stem cell transplant for SCID, so the T cells may come from the graft donor.

The V gene is TRBV28, the J gene TRBJ2-1; D is possibly TRBD2 (7 bases). Looked up from germline, CDR1 is MDHEN and CDR2 is SYDVKM. V lost 7 bases, J lost 8 bases, and 18 bases lay in between. This CDR3 spans 14 amino acids. The chain's CDR3 is CASTGRQGRDEQFF. In DNA form, the CDR3 reads TGTGCCAGCACGGGGAGGCAGGGGAGGGATGAGCAGTTCTTC.

In its sample, this clonotype was seen a few times. V usage is TRBV12-3 or TRBV12-4 and J usage is TRBJ2-1; no clear D gene. With 3 bases removed from V and 9 bases from J, the gap between germline ends came to 3 bases. This CDR3 is built from 10 residues. Here the CDR3 reads CASSFFEQFF. CDR3 bases: TGTGCCAGCAGTTTTTTTGAGCAGTTCTTC.

V usage is TRBV5-1 and J usage is TRBJ2-5; D gene unclear. The CDR3 contains 13 residues. Germline loops: CDR1 SGHRS, CDR2 YFSETQ. V lost 5 bases and J 10 bases, leaving 18 bases between the germline ends. CDR3 coding DNA: TGCGCCAGCAGGAGTCCCACCAATAAGGACCAGTACTTC. As protein: CASRSPTNKDQYF.

CDR3 residues: CAISPGVTGSYEQYF. In DNA, the CDR3 is TGTGCCATCAGTCCGGGGGTGACGGGGTCCTACGAGCAGTACTTC. The chain joins TRBV10-3 to TRBJ2-7; a possible D gene is TRBD2 (6 bases). Trimming took off 5 bases at V and 1 base at J, with 15 bases between the two ends. The CDR3 has 15 amino acids. Germline V gene sequence: CDR1 ENHRY, CDR2 SYGVKD.

The V call is TRBV20-1, the J call TRBJ2-1; D unresolved. V was cut by 5 bases and J by 0 bases, with 14 bases left in between. The CDR3 loop spans 15 amino acids. The germline V gene has CDR1 DFQATT and CDR2 SNEGSKA (reference sequence). CDR3 sequence (DNA): TGCAGTGCTCCCGAGTATCCGAGCTCCTACAATGAGCAGTTCTTC. This codes for CSAPEYPSSYNEQFF.

V usage is TRBV20-1 and J usage is TRBJ2-1; D is possibly TRBD1 (7 bases). Per germline, CDR1 DFQATT and CDR2 SNEGSKA (reference sequence). V shed 3 bases and J shed 10 bases, with 22 bases lying between them. The CDR3 spans 15 residues. CDR3 sequence: CSASDGTVIRGEQFF. CDR3 DNA sequence: TGCAGTGCTAGTGACGGGACAGTCATTCGGGGGGAGCAGTTCTTC.

The V gene is TRBV27, the J gene TRBJ1-1; D perhaps matches TRBD1 (6 bases). CDR3 length equals 11 residues. V was shortened by 7 bases and J by 11 bases, with 14 bases between the two germline ends. In germline, CDR1 is MNHEY, CDR2 SMNVEV (reference sequence). The CDR3 is CASTQGGRAFF. CDR3 nucleotides: TGTGCCAGCACCCAAGGGGGGCGGGCTTTCTTT.

This clonotype was counted ten times or more. The chain employs TRBV5-1 and TRBJ2-1, with D perhaps TRBD2 (5 bases). In germline, CDR1 is SGHRS, CDR2 YFSETQ. V gave up 4 bases and J gave up 4 bases, with 12 bases separating them. The CDR3 extends over 14 amino acids. The chain's CDR3 is CASSLVTGYNEQFF. The CDR3 region has the DNA TGCGCCAGCAGCCTTGTGACGGGGTACAATGAGCAGTTCTTC.

This chain connects TRBV14 to TRBJ2-1; possible D gene TRBD2, 7 bases. Per the germline V gene, CDR1 is SGHDN and CDR2 is FVKESK. This CDR3 is 13 amino acids long. V was pared by 6 bases and J by 4 bases, with 10 bases between. In DNA form, the CDR3 reads TGTGCCAGCAGGGCGGGGGCTTACAATGAGCAGTTCTTC. It encodes CASRAGAYNEQFF.

The V gene is TRBV20-1, the J gene TRBJ2-3, with TRBD2 as a possible D gene (5 bases). V was trimmed by 6 bases and J by 3 bases, leaving 16 bases between them. This CDR3 is built from 14 residues. Germline V gene lookup returns CDR1 DFQATT and CDR2 SNEGSKA (reference sequence). Here the CDR3 reads CSADPARGTDTQYF. The CDR3 DNA is TGCAGTGCCGACCCGGCCCGGGGTACAGATACGCAGTATTTT.

The chain has TRBV7-2 and TRBJ2-3, with D perhaps matching TRBD2 (7 bases). The ends were cut back, 2 bases at V and 4 bases at J, with 13 bases in the middle. The CDR3 has 15 residues. Germline values: CDR1 SGHTA, CDR2 FQGNSA. CDR3 sequence: CASSLRGGGADTQYF. The CDR3 region has the DNA TGTGCCAGCAGCTTAAGGGGGGGGGGTGCAGATACGCAGTATTTT.

The sample holds many counts of this clonotype. The chain couples TRBV20-1 to TRBJ2-1; weak D call: TRBD1 (6 bases). Deletions cut 7 bases from V and 7 bases from J, with 14 bases between. CDR1 and CDR2 (germline): DFQATT, SNEGSKA (reference sequence). CDR3 length: 12 amino acids. This CDR3 reads CSGSRQGNEQFF. The CDR3 region has the DNA TGCAGTGGTTCTAGGCAGGGGAATGAGCAGTTCTTC.

The CDR3 coding sequence is TGTGCCAGCAGGACGACTGGACAGGGGTACGAGCAGTACTTC. Amino acid sequence: CASRTTGQGYEQYF. J is TRBJ2-7 and V is TRBV27, with 9 bases matching TRBD1. The junction had 7 bases not matched to a gene; V was cut back by 6 bases and J by 4 bases. Germline lookup yields CDR1 MNHEY and CDR2 SMNVEV (reference sequence). The CDR3 loop spans 14 amino acids.

This clonotype showed up just once. This chain connects TRBV20-1 to TRBJ2-3; 7 bases match TRBD2. Trimming at V came to 5 bases and at J to 0 bases, leaving 17 bases not matched to a gene. CDR3 length equals 18 residues. Looked up from germline, CDR1 is DFQATT and CDR2 is SNEGSKA (reference sequence). The CDR3 here is CSASYGLAVASSTDTQYF. The CDR3 bases are TGCAGTGCTTCGTATGGGCTAGCGGTAGCCTCTAGCACAGATACGCAGTATTTT.

This clonotype was detected many times. V and J are TRBV15 and TRBJ2-7; no definite D call. This CDR3 contains 13 residues. Germline CDR1 reads LNHNV; CDR2 reads YYDKDF (reference sequence). V shed 1 base and J shed 1 base, with 5 bases lying between them. CDR3 residues: CATSRGSSYEQYF. As DNA, the CDR3 is TGTGCCACCAGCAGAGGGTCATCCTACGAGCAGTACTTC.

CDR3 bases: TGTGCCAGCAGTCCCCGGACAGGGCGGAGGGACGAGCAGTACTTC. Its translation: CASSPRTGRRDEQYF. This chain connects TRBV28 to TRBJ2-7; 8 nucleotides line up with TRBD1. This CDR3 spans 15 amino acids. V shed 5 bases, J shed 5 bases, and the junction held 11 bases outside the gene matches. Germline lookup yields CDR1 MDHEN and CDR2 SYDVKM.

V gene TRBV11-2 combines with J gene TRBJ2-1; 10 bases align to TRBD2. Germline loops: CDR1 SGHAT, CDR2 FQNNGV. The CDR3 totals 15 residues. V was pared by 3 bases and J by 9 bases, with 8 bases of the junction left unmatched. The CDR3 DNA reads as TGTGCCAGCAGCTTCTTTAGCGGGGGGTGGGGTGAGCAGTTCTTC. As protein: CASSFFSGGWGEQFF.

The chain links TRBV12-3 or TRBV12-4 to TRBJ2-7; 8 bases agree with TRBD1. After removal of 5 bases from V and 7 bases from J, the junction contained 13 bases not matched to a gene. CDR3 length: 15 residues. The CDR3 is CASSRSGTGRQEQYF. The CDR3 DNA reads TGTGCCAGCAGTCGTTCCGGGACAGGCCGTCAGGAGCAGTACTTC.

In this sample, this clonotype turned up a few times. The genes are TRBV29-1 and TRBJ2-1; TRBD2 matches 9 bases. There are 16 residues in the CDR3. J was trimmed by 2 bases and V by 0 bases; bases with no gene match: 5. The germline gives CDR1 SQVTM, CDR2 ANQGSEA. The CDR3 loop reads CSVEDLASGTYNEQFF. The CDR3 DNA reads as TGCAGCGTTGAAGATCTGGCTAGCGGGACCTACAATGAGCAGTTCTTC.

This clonotype has only one observation. V is TRBV10-2 and J is TRBJ2-7, with 12 bases aligning to TRBD2. The CDR3 is 16 amino acids. Germline loops: CDR1 WSHSY, CDR2 SAAADI. V lost 6 bases to trimming and J lost 3 bases; unmatched junction nucleotides: 9. CDR3 sequence: CASSSPASGGVYEQYF. In DNA form, the CDR3 reads TGCGCCAGCAGCTCACCGGCTAGCGGGGGGGTCTACGAGCAGTACTTC.

This clonotype was seen a single time. This chain joins TRBV14 and TRBJ2-7, with a weak D call TRBD1 (5 bases). The CDR3 runs 14 residues. V shed 1 base and J shed 6 bases, with 13 bases lying between them. CDR1 is SGHDN and CDR2 is FVKESK in the germline V gene. The DNA for the CDR3 is TGTGCCAGCAGCCAAGGGCAGGGCTTTCGCGAGCAGTACTTC. Translation gives CASSQGQGFREQYF.

The rearrangement joins TRBV4-1 to TRBJ2-7; D possibly corresponds to TRBD2 (5 bases). CDR3 length: 15 residues. Germline CDR1 reads MGHRA; CDR2 reads YSYEKL. Trimming shortened V by 3 bases and J by 2 bases, and 14 bases separated the two germline ends. The CDR3, as DNA: TGCGCCAGCAGCCAGATCCCCCACGGGGCCTACGAGCAGTACTTC. Translating gives CASSQIPHGAYEQYF.

This chain links TRBV19 with TRBJ2-7, with 7 bases fitting TRBD1. The junction had 20 bases not matched to a gene; V was cut back by 5 bases and J by 4 bases. CDR1 LNHDA and CDR2 SQIVND come from the germline V gene (reference sequence). This CDR3 has 18 amino acids. CDR3 amino acids: CASSHPGQFPNGLYEQYF. In DNA form, the CDR3 reads TGTGCCAGTAGTCACCCGGGACAGTTCCCCAACGGCCTTTACGAGCAGTACTTC.

For the CDR3, the DNA is TGCGCCAGCAGCTTGGACAGCCCTTACAATGAGCAGTTCTTC. Residues: CASSLDSPYNEQFF. The chain couples TRBV5-1 to TRBJ2-1; no definite D call. Germline V gene sequence: CDR1 SGHRS, CDR2 YFSETQ. The CDR3 totals 14 residues. Trimming left V 0 bases short and J 4 bases short, with 8 bases between.

The V gene is TRBV13, the J gene TRBJ1-1; D is undetermined. Germline assignment: CDR1 PRHDT and CDR2 FYEKMQ (reference sequence). V lost 5 bases and J lost 0, with 7 bases in between. The CDR3 runs 13 residues. CDR3 residues: CASSPQVNTEAFF. The CDR3 coding sequence is TGTGCCAGCAGCCCTCAGGTGAACACTGAAGCTTTCTTT.

This clonotype has at least ten counts. Germline is not matched at one junction end, which may reflect a read error. The V and J genes are TRBV7-8 and TRBJ2-1; 12 nucleotides align to TRBD2. The CDR3 covers 15 residues. Germline V gives CDR1 SGHVS, CDR2 FQNEAQ. The CDR3 DNA sequence: TGTGCCAGCAGCCTAGCGGGGGGGCGACCTTGGGAGCAGTTCTTC. This codes for CASSLAGGRPWEQFF.

Only a few counts were recorded for this clonotype. The CDR3, as DNA: TGTGCCAGCAGTTACTCGATGCCGGAGGGGGACAATGAGCAGTTCTTC. Encoded protein: CASSYSMPEGDNEQFF. The chain employs TRBV6-5 and TRBJ2-1; tentatively, D is TRBD1 or TRBD2 (6 bases each). The germline CDR1 and CDR2 sequences are MNHEY and SVGAGI. This CDR3 contains 16 residues. Trimming took off 0 bases at V and 5 bases at J, with 14 bases between the two ends.